A selection of T cell receptor beta chains follows, all from one sample in a study of siplizumab effects on memory and regulatory T cells. The assay was immunoSEQ multiplex PCR, and TCRdb's table has in-frame clones only and misses some. The top ten hold roughly 0.78% of the sample, which has 80,000 to 130,000 clones, roughly nine tenths seen once. The sequenced sample consisted of Tregs sorted from blood. The receptors come from a human donor in good health. Both conserved end residues are part of each CDR3. Each record gives: J gene, D gene, V gene, clone size, CDR3 protein, CDR3 DNA. The D gene is left open where the match is weak. Clone size is stated in some rows and not others, as once, few, many or a class when expanded.

J: TRBJ2-3; D: TRBD2; V: TRBV29-1; size: .; CDR3: CSVGLAGGTDTQYF; DNA: TGCAGCGTTGGACTAGCGGGAGGCACAGATACGCAGTATTTT
J: TRBJ2-2; D: TRBD1; V: TRBV5-4; size: .; CDR3: CASSLQGVNTGELFF; DNA: TGTGCCAGCAGCCTACAGGGGGTGAACACCGGGGAGCTGTTTTTT
J: TRBJ2-3; D: .; V: TRBV5-1; size: .; CDR3: CASSLEGLDTDTQYF; DNA: TGCGCCAGCAGCTTGGAGGGACTGGACACAGATACGCAGTATTTT
J: TRBJ2-2; D: .; V: TRBV27; size: .; CDR3: CASSSEAGHRVLRHTGELFF; DNA: TGTGCCAGCAGTTCCGAAGCGGGACACCGGGTCTTACGCCACACCGGGGAGCTGTTTTTT
J: TRBJ1-4; D: .; V: TRBV1; size: .; CDR3: CTSSQRGRGEKLFF; DNA: TGCACCAGCTCCCAAAGGGGGAGAGGGGAAAAACTGTTTTTT
J: TRBJ2-1; D: TRBD2; V: TRBV23-1; size: .; CDR3: CASSHPLATSSYNEQFF; DNA: TGCGCCAGCAGTCACCCACTAGCGACTAGCTCCTACAATGAGCAGTTCTTC
J: TRBJ1-1; D: .; V: TRBV2; size: few; CDR3: CASIYMISTEAFF; DNA: TGTGCCAGCATTTATATGATAAGCACTGAAGCTTTCTTT
J: TRBJ1-4; D: .; V: TRBV28; size: .; CDR3: CASSQAGGYNEKLFF; DNA: TGTGCCAGCAGTCAAGCCGGCGGCTACAATGAAAAACTGTTTTTT
J: TRBJ2-7; D: .; V: TRBV15; size: .; CDR3: CATSRDLGQIYEQYF; DNA: TGTGCCACCAGCAGAGATCTCGGGCAGATATACGAGCAGTACTTC
J: TRBJ1-3; D: .; V: TRBV7-9; size: .; CDR3: CASSPGQFSGNTIYF; DNA: TGTGCCAGCAGCCCAGGACAGTTCTCTGGAAACACCATATATTTT
J: TRBJ2-7; D: .; V: TRBV7-2; size: .; CDR3: CASTSREYEQYF; DNA: TGTGCCAGCACCTCCCGAGAATACGAGCAGTACTTC
J: TRBJ1-2; D: TRBD1; V: TRBV5-1; size: once; CDR3: CASSFRQGEGYTF; DNA: TGCGCCAGCAGCTTCCGACAGGGTGAGGGCTACACCTTC
J: TRBJ1-2; D: .; V: TRBV29-1; size: .; CDR3: CSVESPAALYGYTF; DNA: TGCAGCGTTGAGTCCCCTGCGGCTCTCTATGGCTACACCTTC
J: TRBJ1-1; D: TRBD1; V: TRBV4-1; size: .; CDR3: CASSRQGLGTEAFF; DNA: TGCGCCAGCAGCCGACAGGGTTTAGGCACTGAAGCTTTCTTT
J: TRBJ1-2; D: TRBD1; V: TRBV5-1; size: .; CDR3: CASSLLGQAEGGYTF; DNA: TGCGCCAGCAGCTTACTTGGACAGGCGGAGGGTGGCTACACCTTC
J: TRBJ1-6; D: .; V: TRBV5-1; size: .; CDR3: CASSLEGDYNSPLHF; DNA: TGCGCCAGCAGCTTGGAGGGGGACTATAATTCACCCCTCCACTTT
J: TRBJ1-3; D: .; V: TRBV5-1; size: .; CDR3: CASSPSSGNTIYF; DNA: TGCGCCAGCAGCCCGAGCTCTGGAAACACCATATATTTT
J: TRBJ2-5; D: TRBD2; V: TRBV19; size: .; CDR3: CASSIVAGDGETQYF; DNA: TGTGCCAGTAGTATAGTAGCGGGAGATGGGGAGACCCAGTACTTC
J: TRBJ2-1; D: TRBD2; V: TRBV29-1; size: .; CDR3: CSVGSGTSGYNEQFF; DNA: TGCAGCGTCGGGTCCGGGACTAGCGGGTACAATGAGCAGTTCTTC
J: TRBJ2-3; D: .; V: TRBV21-1; size: .; CDR3: CASSNAKMNRESTDTQYF; DNA: TGTGCCAGCAGCAACGCTAAAATGAACAGGGAGAGCACAGATACGCAGTATTTT
J: TRBJ2-1; D: .; V: TRBV6-5; size: .; CDR3: CASSYGGGPYNEQFF; DNA: TGTGCCAGCAGTTACGGGGGCGGACCCTACAATGAGCAGTTCTTC
J: TRBJ1-5; D: .; V: TRBV27; size: .; CDR3: CASSPRRNTNQPQHF; DNA: TGTGCCAGCAGTCCGAGACGAAATACAAATCAGCCCCAGCATTTT
J: TRBJ1-2; D: TRBD1; V: TRBV27; size: .; CDR3: CASRDRGYYGYTF; DNA: TGTGCCAGCAGGGACAGGGGGTACTATGGCTACACCTTC
J: TRBJ2-1; D: .; V: TRBV7-9; size: .; CDR3: CASSPPGAYDEQFF; DNA: TGTGCCAGCAGCCCCCCGGGCGCCTACGATGAGCAGTTCTTC